Following are 8 T cell receptor beta chains from one sample sequenced in a study of cytomegalovirus exposure and HLA in healthy donors. The primer mix had 60 Vbeta and 13 Jbeta primers. This table comes from immunoSEQ multiplex PCR, and its TCRdb copy is limited to in-frame clones, with some not included. The table records 90,000 to 95,000 clones, 70% to 90% of them present only once. Sequencing input: PBMCs. The receptors come from a man aged 18 to 30 in good health and CMV-seronegative.

The rearrangement links TRBV6-5 to TRBJ1-2, with D unclear. The CDR3 is made up of 12 amino acids. Germline V gene data show CDR1 as MNHEY and CDR2 as SVGAGI. V lost 6 bases to trimming and J lost 4 bases, with 9 bases between them. This CDR3 is CASSDSPYGYTF. CDR3 bases: TGTGCCAGCAGCGACTCCCCCTATGGCTACACCTTC.

The rearrangement uses TRBV6-1 and TRBJ1-3; D remains unclear. From germline, CDR1 is MNHNS and CDR2 SASEGT. The CDR3 has 15 residues. The ends were cut back, 3 bases at V and 7 bases at J, with 16 bases in the middle. The CDR3 loop reads CASSEDRGFGNTIYF. Here the CDR3 DNA reads TGTGCCAGCAGTGAGGACCGGGGATTTGGGAACACCATATATTTT.

CDR3: CASSQRQGTEAFF. CDR3 DNA sequence: TGTGCCAGCAGCCAAAGGCAGGGCACTGAAGCTTTCTTT. The rearrangement links TRBV14 to TRBJ1-1; a weak D match, TRBD1 (5 bases). The CDR3 runs to 13 residues. CDR1 SGHDN and CDR2 FVKESK come from the germline V gene. The V gene lost 2 bases and the J gene lost 4 bases, with 8 bases spanning the gap.

The chain recombines TRBV6-6 with TRBJ2-7; D is possibly TRBD2 (6 bases). V lost 7 bases, J lost 6 bases, and 22 bases lay in between. Per germline, CDR1 MNHNY and CDR2 SVGAGI (reference sequence). The length of the CDR3 is 15 residues. CDR3 nucleotides: TGTGCCAGCAAAAAGAATAGCGGCCCCAGGTCCGAGCAGTACTTC. Its protein is CASKKNSGPRSEQYF.

V and J are TRBV5-1 and TRBJ1-4; D is unclear. V was pared by 3 bases and J by 8 bases, with 14 bases between. Germline V lookup: CDR1 SGHRS, CDR2 YFSETQ. The CDR3 totals 14 residues. Here the CDR3 reads CASSSPGLGEKLFF. CDR3 nucleotides: TGCGCCAGCAGCTCCCCTGGCCTGGGCGAAAAACTGTTTTTT.

V and J are TRBV5-1 and TRBJ1-3; 9 bases match TRBD1. The germline gives CDR1 SGHRS, CDR2 YFSETQ. V lost 4 bases, J lost 4 bases, and 12 bases stayed unmatched. This CDR3 is 17 amino acids long. The CDR3 here is CASSREPGGTGGNTIYF. CDR3 coding DNA: TGCGCCAGCAGCCGCGAACCCGGGGGGACAGGGGGAAACACCATATATTTT.

As concerns this clone: Other DNA sequences of this sample code for an identical CDR3. The chain employs TRBV19 and TRBJ1-2, with unresolved D. Germline V lookup: CDR1 LNHDA, CDR2 SQIVND (reference sequence). Trimming removed 0 bases from V and 5 bases from J, with 7 bases in between. CDR3 length: 13 residues. DNA of the CDR3: TGTGCCAGTAGTATAGATCGGGGATATGGCTACACCTTC. Protein product: CASSIDRGYGYTF.

The rearrangement uses TRBV10-3 and TRBJ1-1; TRBD1 aligns across 8 bases. V gave up 5 bases and J gave up 1 base; unmatched junction bases: 15. The CDR3 is 18 amino acids. Germline assignment: CDR1 ENHRY and CDR2 SYGVKD. The CDR3 reads CAISFGQGTNVGNTEAFF. The CDR3 DNA reads as TGTGCCATCAGTTTCGGACAGGGAACAAATGTCGGGAACACTGAAGCTTTCTTT.